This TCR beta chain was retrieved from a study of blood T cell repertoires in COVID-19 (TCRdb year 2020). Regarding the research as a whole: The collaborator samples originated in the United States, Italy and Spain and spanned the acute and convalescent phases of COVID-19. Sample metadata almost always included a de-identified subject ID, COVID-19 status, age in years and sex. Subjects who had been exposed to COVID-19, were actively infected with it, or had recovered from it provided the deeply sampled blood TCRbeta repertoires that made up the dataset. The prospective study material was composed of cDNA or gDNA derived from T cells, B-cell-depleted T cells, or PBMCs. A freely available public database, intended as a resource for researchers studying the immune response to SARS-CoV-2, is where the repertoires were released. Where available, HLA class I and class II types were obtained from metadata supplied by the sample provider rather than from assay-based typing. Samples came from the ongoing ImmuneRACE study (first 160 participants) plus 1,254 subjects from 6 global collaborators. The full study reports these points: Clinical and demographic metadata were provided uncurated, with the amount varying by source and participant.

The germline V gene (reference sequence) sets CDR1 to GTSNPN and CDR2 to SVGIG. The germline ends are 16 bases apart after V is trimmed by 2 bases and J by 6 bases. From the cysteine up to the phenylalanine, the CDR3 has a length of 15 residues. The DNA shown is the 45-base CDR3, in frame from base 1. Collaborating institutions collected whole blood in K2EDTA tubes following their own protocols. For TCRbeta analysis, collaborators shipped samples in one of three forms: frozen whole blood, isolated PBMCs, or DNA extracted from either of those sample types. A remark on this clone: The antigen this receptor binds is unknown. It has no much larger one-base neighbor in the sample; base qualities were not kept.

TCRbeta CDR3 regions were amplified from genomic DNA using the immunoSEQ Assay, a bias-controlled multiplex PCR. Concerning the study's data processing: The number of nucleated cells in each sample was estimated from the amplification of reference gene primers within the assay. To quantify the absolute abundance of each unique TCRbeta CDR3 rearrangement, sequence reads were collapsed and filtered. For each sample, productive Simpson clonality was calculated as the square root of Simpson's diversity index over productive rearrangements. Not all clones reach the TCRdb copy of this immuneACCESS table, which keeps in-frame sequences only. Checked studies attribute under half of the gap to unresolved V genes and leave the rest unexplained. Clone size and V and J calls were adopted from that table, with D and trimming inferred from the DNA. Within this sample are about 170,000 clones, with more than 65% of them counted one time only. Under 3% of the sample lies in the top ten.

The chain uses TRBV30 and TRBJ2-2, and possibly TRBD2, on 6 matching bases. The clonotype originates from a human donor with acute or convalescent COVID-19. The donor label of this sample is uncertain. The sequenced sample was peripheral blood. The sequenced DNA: TGTGCCTGGAGTCACGGGAGTAGTTGGGCCGGGGAGCTGTTTTTT. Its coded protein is CAWSHGSSWAGELFF.